This TCR beta chain came from a study of blood T cell repertoires in COVID-19. The wider study: From the United States, Italy and Spain came samples of acute and convalescent COVID-19.

Participants' own reports of clinical history determined their cohort assignment. The study recruited exposed participants who had met a COVID-19 case within 2 weeks before entry. The data were produced by immunoSEQ multiplex PCR, yet TCRdb's version contains in-frame clones alone and is incomplete. The sample lists 360,000 or so clones; 88% were seen once. The specimen sequenced was PBMCs or T cells enriched from blood (not recorded which). This clonotype was obtained from a woman in her twenties or thirties who had been exposed to COVID-19.

This CDR3 is CASSWDSFNEQFF. The CDR3 region has the DNA TGTGCCAGCAGCTGGGACAGTTTCAATGAGCAGTTCTTC. The rearrangement joins TRBV7-8 to TRBJ2-1, with 7 bases lining up with TRBD1. The CDR3 is 13 amino acids. J was trimmed by 6 bases and V by 4 bases; bases with no gene match: 3. The germline V gene has CDR1 SGHVS and CDR2 FQNEAQ.